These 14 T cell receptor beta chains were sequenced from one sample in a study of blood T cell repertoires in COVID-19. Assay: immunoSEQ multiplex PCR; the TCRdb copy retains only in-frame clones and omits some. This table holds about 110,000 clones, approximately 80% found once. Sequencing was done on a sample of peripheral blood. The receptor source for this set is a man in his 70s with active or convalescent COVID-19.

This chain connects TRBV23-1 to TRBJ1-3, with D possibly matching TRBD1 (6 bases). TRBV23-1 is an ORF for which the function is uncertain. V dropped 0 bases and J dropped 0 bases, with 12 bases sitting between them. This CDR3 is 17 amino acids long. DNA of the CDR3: TGCGCCAGCAGTCAATCTTTGGGACACTACTCTGGAAACACCATATATTTT. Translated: CASSQSLGHYSGNTIYF.

CDR3 coding DNA: TGTGCCAGCAGTTTAGGGGCCCCTCAAGGCACTGAAGCTTTCTTT. Its protein product is CASSLGAPQGTEAFF. The V and J genes are TRBV28 and TRBJ1-1; D may be TRBD1 (5 bases). V was pared by 2 bases and J by 4 bases, with 14 bases between. The CDR3 is made up of 15 amino acids. The germline CDR1 and CDR2 sequences are MDHEN and SYDVKM. Full variable domain (rest looked up from reference TRBV28 and TRBJ1-1): DVKVTQSSRYLVKRTGEKVFLECVQDMDHENMFWYRQDPGLGLRLIYFSYDVKMKEKGDIPEGYSVSREKKERFSLILESASTNQTSMYLCASSLGAPQGTEAFFGQGTRLTVV.

In DNA, the CDR3 is TGTGCCTGTGATAGACAGGGGGCATATCAGCCCCAGCATTTT. Amino acid sequence: CACDRQGAYQPQHF. V gene TRBV30 combines with J gene TRBJ1-5; TRBD1 matches at 10 bases. Losses at the gene ends were 6 bases for V and 5 bases for J; bases not matched to a gene: 7. The CDR3 spans 14 residues. CDR1 and CDR2 (germline): GTSNPN, SVGIG (reference sequence).

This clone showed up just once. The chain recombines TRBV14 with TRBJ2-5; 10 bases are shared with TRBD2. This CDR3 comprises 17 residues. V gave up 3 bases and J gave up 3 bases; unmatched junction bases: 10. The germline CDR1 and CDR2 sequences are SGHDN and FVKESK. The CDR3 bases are TGTGCCAGCAGCCATAATCCAGTTGGACTAGCGGAAGAGACCCAGTACTTC. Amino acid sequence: CASSHNPVGLAEETQYF.

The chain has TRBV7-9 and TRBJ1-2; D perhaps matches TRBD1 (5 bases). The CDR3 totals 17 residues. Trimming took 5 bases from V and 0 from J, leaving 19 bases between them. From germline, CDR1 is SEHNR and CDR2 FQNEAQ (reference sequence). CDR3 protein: CASSPTHYRKTNYGYTF. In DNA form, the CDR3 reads TGTGCCAGCAGCCCGACCCATTACAGGAAAACTAACTATGGCTACACCTTC.

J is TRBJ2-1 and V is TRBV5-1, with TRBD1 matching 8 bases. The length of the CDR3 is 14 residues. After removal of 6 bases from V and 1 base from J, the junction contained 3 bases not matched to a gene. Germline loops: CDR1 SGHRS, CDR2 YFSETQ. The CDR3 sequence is CASNGQGSYNEQFF. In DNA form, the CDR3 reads TGCGCCAGCAATGGACAGGGATCCTACAATGAGCAGTTCTTC.

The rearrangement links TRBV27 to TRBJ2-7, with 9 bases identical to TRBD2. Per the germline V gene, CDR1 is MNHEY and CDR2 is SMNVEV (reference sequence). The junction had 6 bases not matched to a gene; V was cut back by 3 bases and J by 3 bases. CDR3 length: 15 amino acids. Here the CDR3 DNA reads TGTGCCAGCAGTTTGGGTAGCGGGAGTCTCTACGAGCAGTACTTC. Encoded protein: CASSLGSGSLYEQYF.

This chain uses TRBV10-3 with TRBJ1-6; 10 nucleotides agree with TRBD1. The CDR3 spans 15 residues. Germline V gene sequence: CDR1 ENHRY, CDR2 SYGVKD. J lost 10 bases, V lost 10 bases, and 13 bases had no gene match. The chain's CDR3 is CATSNSGTGASPLHF. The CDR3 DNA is TGTGCCACTAGCAATTCCGGGACAGGGGCCTCACCCCTCCACTTT.

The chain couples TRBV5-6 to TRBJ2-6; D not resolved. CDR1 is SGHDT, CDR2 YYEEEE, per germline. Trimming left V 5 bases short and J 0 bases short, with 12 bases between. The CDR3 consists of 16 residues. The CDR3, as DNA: TGTGCCAGCAGGCACCGGGTTTTCTCTGGGGCCAACGTCCTGACTTTC. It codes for CASRHRVFSGANVLTF.

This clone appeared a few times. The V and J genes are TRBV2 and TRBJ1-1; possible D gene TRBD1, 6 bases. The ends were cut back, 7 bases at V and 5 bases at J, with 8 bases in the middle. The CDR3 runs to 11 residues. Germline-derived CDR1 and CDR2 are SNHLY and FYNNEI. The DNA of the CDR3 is TGTGCCAGCAAACAGGGAACTGAAGCTTTCTTT. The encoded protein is CASKQGTEAFF.

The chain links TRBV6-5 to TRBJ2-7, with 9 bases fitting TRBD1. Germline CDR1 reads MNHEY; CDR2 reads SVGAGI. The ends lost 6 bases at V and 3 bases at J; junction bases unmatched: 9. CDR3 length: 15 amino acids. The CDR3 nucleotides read TGTGCCAGCAGAGCTCCGGGACAGGGCTTCTACGAGCAGTACTTC. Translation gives CASRAPGQGFYEQYF.

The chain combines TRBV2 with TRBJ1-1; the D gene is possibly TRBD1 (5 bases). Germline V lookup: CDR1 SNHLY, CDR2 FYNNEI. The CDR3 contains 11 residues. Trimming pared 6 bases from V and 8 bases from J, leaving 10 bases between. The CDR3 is CASRRQPEAFF. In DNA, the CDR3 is TGTGCCAGCAGACGACAGCCAGAAGCTTTCTTT.

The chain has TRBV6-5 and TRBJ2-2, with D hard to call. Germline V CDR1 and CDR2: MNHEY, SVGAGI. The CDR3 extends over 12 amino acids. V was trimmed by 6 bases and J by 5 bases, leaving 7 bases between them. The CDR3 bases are TGTGCCAGCAGCTCCTTGACCGGGGAGCTGTTTTTT. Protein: CASSSLTGELFF.

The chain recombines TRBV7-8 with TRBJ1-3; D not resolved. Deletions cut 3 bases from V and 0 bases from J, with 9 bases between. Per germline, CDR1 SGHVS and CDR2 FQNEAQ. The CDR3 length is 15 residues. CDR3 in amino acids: CASSFGRTSGNTIYF. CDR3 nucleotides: TGTGCCAGCAGCTTTGGGAGAACCTCTGGAAACACCATATATTTT.